The source of this T cell receptor (beta chain) is a study of CXCR3-negative and CXCR3-positive naive CD8 T cells. Overall study results and limits: TRB CDR3s were more hydrophobic in CXCR3-positive than in CXCR3-negative naive cells. Naive CXCR3-positive and CXCR3-negative cells shared TRBV-TRBJ usage; memory cells diverged.

With UMI labels, 5' RACE was used to prepare the TRB cDNA libraries. TCRdb re-called the 5' RACE reads, yielding one record per CDR3 amino acid sequence without DNA. This sample's table has about 120,000 distinct CDR3 sequences. A remark on this clonotype: Antigen specificity is unknown.

In germline, CDR1 is LGHNT, CDR2 FRNRAP. The CDR3 is 14 residues long. The genes are TRBV12-5 and TRBJ2-1. The sequencing input was naive CXCR3- CD8+ T cells from blood. Regarding subset: CD45RO-CCR7+CD27+CD95- naive CD8+ T cells lacking CXCR3 (TNR3-). The sequence was collected from a human donor in good health. Some clones in this sample may be carry-over from other donors' samples. CDR3 protein: CASGLVHQYNEQFF.